This is a list of T cell receptor beta chains from one sample in a study of Ad26.COV2.S vaccination and SARS-CoV-2 variants. Libraries were prepared by immunoSEQ multiplex PCR; TCRdb keeps only in-frame clonotypes and omits some of them. Of 400,000 to 450,000 clones in the sample, around 90% are singletons; the top ten hold 9% to 15%. Here the sequenced sample was peripheral blood, taken in a trial of Ad26.COV2.S vaccine versus placebo. The receptors stem from a person aged 18-60 years who received the Ad26.COV2.S COVID-19 vaccine or a placebo. Both conserved end residues are part of each CDR3. A D gene is named only where the DNA matches it firmly. Where a row states a size, it is once, few, many or the class of an expanded clone; other rows omit it.

cdr3_nt	cdr3_aa	clone_size	v_call	j_call	d_call
TGTGCCAGCAGTTTATCGGGACTAGCGGGAGGAGATACGCAGTATTTT	CASSLSGLAGGDTQYF	once	TRBV27	TRBJ2-3	TRBD2
TGTGCCAGCAGTGAAGGGACAGGGGCACGGGGAAACACCATATATTTT	CASSEGTGARGNTIYF	.	TRBV6-4	TRBJ1-3	TRBD1
TGTGCCAGCAGCCACGACAGGGTGACCGCCTACGAGCAGTACTTC	CASSHDRVTAYEQYF	once	TRBV7-9	TRBJ2-7	TRBD1
TGTGCCAGTAGTATTGTGATCCAAGAGACCCAGTACTTC	CASSIVIQETQYF	.	TRBV19	TRBJ2-5	.
TGTGCCAGTAGTTCCCGGGACAAGGGCTACGAGCAGTACTTC	CASSSRDKGYEQYF	.	TRBV19	TRBJ2-7	.
TGTGCCAGCAGTGAGGTGGCGGGTACGAACACCGGGGAGCTGTTTTTT	CASSEVAGTNTGELFF	.	TRBV6-1	TRBJ2-2	.
TGTGCCTGGAGTGTAGAAATTAGCAATCAGCCCCAGCATTTT	CAWSVEISNQPQHF	.	TRBV30	TRBJ1-5	.
TGTGCCAGCAGTTACTCGCAAGGGGCGACCAAAAACATTCAGTACTTC	CASSYSQGATKNIQYF	.	TRBV6-5	TRBJ2-4	.
TGTGCCAGCAGCTTGGCCGCAGCAGTCACCTACAATGAGCAGTTCTTC	CASSLAAAVTYNEQFF	.	TRBV5-4	TRBJ2-1	.
TGCAGTGTTTGGATGCCCCACGAGCAGTACTTC	CSVWMPHEQYF	.	TRBV20-1	TRBJ2-7	.
TGTGCCAGCAGTTTTCCTCCGCCCGAAAGGCAGTTCTTC	CASSFPPPERQFF	.	TRBV27	TRBJ2-1	.
TGTGCCACCAGTGATCCACTTGAAACAGATACGCAGTATTTT	CATSDPLETDTQYF	.	TRBV24-1	TRBJ2-3	.
TGTGCCAGCAGCCAAACACGAAACAATGAGCAGTTCTTC	CASSQTRNNEQFF	.	TRBV3-1/TRBV3-2	TRBJ2-1	.
TGCGCCAGCAGGCTAGACGGACTGAACACTGAAGCTTTCTTT	CASRLDGLNTEAFF	.	TRBV5-1	TRBJ1-1	.
TGTGCCAGCAGCTATAGGTTGGACACTAGAGGGGAGACCCAGTACTTC	CASSYRLDTRGETQYF	once	TRBV7-9	TRBJ2-5	.
TGTGCCAGCTCCCTCGACAGGAACTACTACGAGCAGTACTTC	CASSLDRNYYEQYF	.	TRBV18	TRBJ2-7	.
TGTGCCAGCAGCCAAGGGGGGGTTAATCAGCCCCAGCATTTT	CASSQGGVNQPQHF	few	TRBV3-1/TRBV3-2	TRBJ1-5	.
TGTGCCAGCAGAACCTTCCGGGACGGTAAATCCTACGAGCAGTACTTC	CASRTFRDGKSYEQYF	.	TRBV2	TRBJ2-7	.
TGTGCCAGTAGTACCCCCGAGTTGTCTGGCTACACCTTC	CASSTPELSGYTF	.	TRBV19	TRBJ1-2	.
TGCGCCAGCAGTTCGGGGGGCAGCCAAGAGACCCAGTACTTC	CASSSGGSQETQYF	.	TRBV5-1	TRBJ2-5	.
TGTGCCAGCAGCTTTAGGGGACTAGCGCCGGAGGGGCACTACGAGCAGTACTTC	CASSFRGLAPEGHYEQYF	.	TRBV5-6	TRBJ2-7	TRBD2
TGTGCCAGCGCTCGAGAAGGGACTAGGGGAGAGACCCAGTACTTC	CASAREGTRGETQYF	.	TRBV2	TRBJ2-5	TRBD2
TGTGCCAGCAGCGGCGCCGGGACAGGGACCTACGAGCAGTACTTC	CASSGAGTGTYEQYF	once	TRBV5-4	TRBJ2-7	TRBD1
TGTGCCAGCAGTTTAATCGGGACTAGGTCCTACGAGCAGTACTTC	CASSLIGTRSYEQYF	.	TRBV27	TRBJ2-7	TRBD2
TGTGCCATCAGCAGACTAGCGGGACTTGGGCGGAGTTCCTACAATGAGCAGTTCTTC	CAISRLAGLGRSSYNEQFF	.	TRBV10-3	TRBJ2-1	TRBD2
TGCAGCGTTGAGCGCAGGGGTAATGGCTACACCTTC	CSVERRGNGYTF	.	TRBV29-1	TRBJ1-2	.
TGTGCCAGCAGCTTGTATCGCCGCACGGGTACCTACGAGCAGTACTTC	CASSLYRRTGTYEQYF	.	TRBV5-4	TRBJ2-7	.
TGTGCCAGCAAGGTCAACAGACCCCAAGAGACCCAGTACTTC	CASKVNRPQETQYF	.	TRBV2	TRBJ2-5	.
TGTGCCAGCAGCACCTTCGTACGACCCCCAAACACCGGGGAGCTGTTTTTT	CASSTFVRPPNTGELFF	.	TRBV9	TRBJ2-2	.
TGTGCCACCAGTGATCCGCGAGGCCTAGCGGGACAGTTCAATGAGCAGTTCTTC	CATSDPRGLAGQFNEQFF	.	TRBV24-1	TRBJ2-1	TRBD2
TGTGCCAGCAGCTTAGCCCCGGGTTTAACGCCAGACACCATATATTTT	CASSLAPGLTPDTIYF	.	TRBV7-2	TRBJ1-3	.
TGTGCCGGCAGTTCACCTCGAGTAGCGACTGCTTTTGAGACCCAGTACTTC	CAGSSPRVATAFETQYF	.	TRBV27	TRBJ2-5	.
TGTGCCAGCAGCCAAGTAGGGGAAGTTAACTATGGCTACACCTTC	CASSQVGEVNYGYTF	once	TRBV14	TRBJ1-2	.
TGTGCCAGCAGGCTGCCGGGACAGGGAAATGGCTACACCTTC	CASRLPGQGNGYTF	.	TRBV27	TRBJ1-2	TRBD1
TGTGCCAGCAGTTTAAGCCCTCGGTCCCGCGGCAATGAGCAGTTCTTC	CASSLSPRSRGNEQFF	once	TRBV28	TRBJ2-1	.
TGTGCCACCAGTGATTTGTCGGGCTCTGAAGCTTTCTTT	CATSDLSGSEAFF	.	TRBV24-1	TRBJ1-1	.
TGTGCCAGCAGCAGGTACTGGGCTAGCGCTATGACTAACACCGGGGAGCTGTTTTTT	CASSRYWASAMTNTGELFF	.	TRBV9	TRBJ2-2	.
TGTGCCAGCAGCCCAAGGACAGGGGGCACAGATACGCAGTATTTT	CASSPRTGGTDTQYF	.	TRBV11-3	TRBJ2-3	TRBD1
TGTGCCAGTAGTCTCTTGGGGGGGGCAGAAGCTTTCTTT	CASSLLGGAEAFF	.	TRBV19	TRBJ1-1	.
TGTGCCAGTCATTCCAGCCGGTGGGGTGAGCAGTTCTTC	CASHSSRWGEQFF	.	TRBV6-5	TRBJ2-1	.
TGTGCCTGGAGAAGGCAGGGACTCATGAACACTGAAGCTTTCTTT	CAWRRQGLMNTEAFF	.	TRBV30	TRBJ1-1	.